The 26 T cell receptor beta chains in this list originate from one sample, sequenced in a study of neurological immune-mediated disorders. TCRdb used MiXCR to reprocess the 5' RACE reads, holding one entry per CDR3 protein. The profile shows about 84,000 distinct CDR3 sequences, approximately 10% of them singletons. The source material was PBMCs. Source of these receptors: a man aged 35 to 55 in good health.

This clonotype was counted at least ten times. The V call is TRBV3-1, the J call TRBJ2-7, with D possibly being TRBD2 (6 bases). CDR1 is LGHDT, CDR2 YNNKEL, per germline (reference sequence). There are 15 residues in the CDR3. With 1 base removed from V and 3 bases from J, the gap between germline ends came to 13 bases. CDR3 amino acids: CASSQGRDSFYEQYF. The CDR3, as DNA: TGTGCCAGCAGCCAAGGCCGGGACTCATTCTACGAGCAGTACTTC.

The CDR3, as DNA: TGTGCCAGCAGTTTTTTTTTTTTCACTGAAGCTTTCTTT. Encoded protein: CASSFFFFTEAFF. The J gene is TRBJ1-1, the V gene TRBV28; D gene ambiguous. This CDR3 region has 13 residues. V lost 3 bases to trimming and J lost 4 bases, with 9 bases between them. Germline CDR1 and CDR2: MDHEN and SYDVKM.

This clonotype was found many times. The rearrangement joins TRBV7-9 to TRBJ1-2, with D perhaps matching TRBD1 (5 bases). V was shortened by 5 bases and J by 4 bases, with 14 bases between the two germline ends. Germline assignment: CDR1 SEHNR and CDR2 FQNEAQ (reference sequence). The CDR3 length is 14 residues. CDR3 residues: CASSPGGITYGYTF. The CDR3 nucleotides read TGTGCCAGCAGCCCCGGGGGAATTACCTATGGCTACACCTTC.

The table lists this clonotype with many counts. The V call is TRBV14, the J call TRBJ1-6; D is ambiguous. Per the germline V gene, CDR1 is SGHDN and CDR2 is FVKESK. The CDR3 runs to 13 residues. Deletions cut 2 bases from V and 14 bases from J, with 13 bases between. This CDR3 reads CASSQMDGLSLHF. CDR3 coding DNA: TGTGCCAGCAGCCAAATGGACGGCCTTTCCCTCCACTTT.

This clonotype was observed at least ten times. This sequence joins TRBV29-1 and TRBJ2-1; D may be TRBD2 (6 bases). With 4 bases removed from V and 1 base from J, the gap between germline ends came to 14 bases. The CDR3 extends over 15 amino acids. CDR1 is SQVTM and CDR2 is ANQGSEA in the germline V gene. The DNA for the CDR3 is TGCAGCGTTGCTGGGCGGGACTGGTCCTACAATGAGCAGTTCTTC. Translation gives CSVAGRDWSYNEQFF.

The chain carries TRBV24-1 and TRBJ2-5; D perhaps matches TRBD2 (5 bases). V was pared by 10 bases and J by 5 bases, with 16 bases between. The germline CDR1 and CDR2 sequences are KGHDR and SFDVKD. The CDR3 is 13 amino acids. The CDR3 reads CATRLGGQETQYF. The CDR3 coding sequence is TGTGCCACGCGACTCGGCGGGCAGGAGACCCAGTACTTC.

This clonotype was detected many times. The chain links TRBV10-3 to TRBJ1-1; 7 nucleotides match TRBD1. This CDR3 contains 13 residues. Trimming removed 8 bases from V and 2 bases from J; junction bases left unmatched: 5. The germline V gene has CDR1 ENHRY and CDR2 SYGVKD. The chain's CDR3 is CAIEGQLNTEAFF. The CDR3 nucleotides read TGTGCCATCGAGGGACAGCTAAACACTGAAGCTTTCTTT.

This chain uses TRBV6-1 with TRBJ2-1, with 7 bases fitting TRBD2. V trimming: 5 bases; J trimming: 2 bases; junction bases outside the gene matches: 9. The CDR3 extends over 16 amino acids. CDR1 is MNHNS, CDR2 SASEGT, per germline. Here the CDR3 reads CASSKERDSTYNEQFF. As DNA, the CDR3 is TGTGCCAGCAGTAAAGAGCGGGACTCCACCTACAATGAGCAGTTCTTC.

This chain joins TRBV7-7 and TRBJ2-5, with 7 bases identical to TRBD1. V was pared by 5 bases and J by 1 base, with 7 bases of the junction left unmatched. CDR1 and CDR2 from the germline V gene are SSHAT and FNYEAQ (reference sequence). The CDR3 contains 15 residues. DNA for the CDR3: TGTGCCAGCAGCGAGGGGGCGATTTTCCAAGAGACCCAGTACTTC. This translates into CASSEGAIFQETQYF.

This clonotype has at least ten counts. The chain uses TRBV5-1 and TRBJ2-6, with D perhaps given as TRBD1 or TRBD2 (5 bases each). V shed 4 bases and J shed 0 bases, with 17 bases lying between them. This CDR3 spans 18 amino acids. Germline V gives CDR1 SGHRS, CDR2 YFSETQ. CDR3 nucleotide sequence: TGCGCCAGCAGCCTAGCTTCCAGTGGGGGCTCTGGGGCCAACGTCCTGACTTTC. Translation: CASSLASSGGSGANVLTF.

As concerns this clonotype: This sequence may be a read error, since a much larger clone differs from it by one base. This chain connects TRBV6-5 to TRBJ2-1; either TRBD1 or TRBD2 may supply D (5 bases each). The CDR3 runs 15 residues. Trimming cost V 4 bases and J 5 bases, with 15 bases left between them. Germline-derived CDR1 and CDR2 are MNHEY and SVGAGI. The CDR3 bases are TGTGCCAGCAGTTTAAAGAGACGAGGGGACAATGAGCAGTTCTTC. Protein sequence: CASSLKRRGDNEQFF.

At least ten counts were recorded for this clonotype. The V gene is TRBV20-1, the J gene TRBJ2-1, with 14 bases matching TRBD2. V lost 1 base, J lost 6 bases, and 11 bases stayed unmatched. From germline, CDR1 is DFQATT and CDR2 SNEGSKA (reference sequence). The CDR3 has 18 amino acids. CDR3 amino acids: CSARGVSKTSGRGNEQFF. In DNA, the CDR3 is TGCAGTGCTAGAGGGGTGTCTAAGACTAGCGGGAGGGGCAATGAGCAGTTCTTC.

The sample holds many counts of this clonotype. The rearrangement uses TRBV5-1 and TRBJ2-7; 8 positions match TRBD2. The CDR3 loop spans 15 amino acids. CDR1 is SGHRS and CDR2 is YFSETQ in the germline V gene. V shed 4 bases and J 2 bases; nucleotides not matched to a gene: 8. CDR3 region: CASSLAGGRTYEQYF. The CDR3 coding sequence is TGCGCCAGCAGCCTTGCGGGGGGACGTACCTACGAGCAGTACTTC. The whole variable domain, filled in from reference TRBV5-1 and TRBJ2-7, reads KAGVTQTPRYLIKTRGQQVTLSCSPISGHRSVSWYQQTPGQGLQFLFEYFSETQRNKGNFPGRFSGRQFSNSRSEMNVSTLELGDSALYLCASSLAGGRTYEQYFGPGTRLTVT.

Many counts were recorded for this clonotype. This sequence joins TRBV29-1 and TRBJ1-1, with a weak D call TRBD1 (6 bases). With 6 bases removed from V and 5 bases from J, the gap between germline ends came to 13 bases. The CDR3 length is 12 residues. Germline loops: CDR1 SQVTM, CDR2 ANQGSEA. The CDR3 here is CSVRIGGTEAFF. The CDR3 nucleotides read TGCAGCGTCCGGATAGGGGGGACTGAAGCTTTCTTT. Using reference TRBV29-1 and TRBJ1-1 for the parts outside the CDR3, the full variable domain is SAVISQKPSRDICQRGTSLTIQCQVDSQVTMMFWYRQQPGQSLTLIATANQGSEATYESGFVIDKFPISRPNLTFSTLTVSNMSPEDSSIYLCSVRIGGTEAFFGQGTRLTVV.

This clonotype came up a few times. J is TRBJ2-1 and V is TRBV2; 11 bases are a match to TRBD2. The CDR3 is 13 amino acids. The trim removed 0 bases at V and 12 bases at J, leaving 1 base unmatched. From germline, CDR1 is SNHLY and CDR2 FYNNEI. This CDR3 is CASSEASGGAQFF. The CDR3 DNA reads TGTGCCAGCAGTGAAGCTAGCGGGGGGGCGCAGTTCTTC.

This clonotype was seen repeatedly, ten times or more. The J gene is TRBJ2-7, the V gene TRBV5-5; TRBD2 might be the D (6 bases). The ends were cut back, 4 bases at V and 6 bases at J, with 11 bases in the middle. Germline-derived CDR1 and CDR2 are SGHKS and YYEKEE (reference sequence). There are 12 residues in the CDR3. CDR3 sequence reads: CASSRAGFEQYF. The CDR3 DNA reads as TGTGCCAGCAGCCGGGCGGGGTTCGAGCAGTACTTC.

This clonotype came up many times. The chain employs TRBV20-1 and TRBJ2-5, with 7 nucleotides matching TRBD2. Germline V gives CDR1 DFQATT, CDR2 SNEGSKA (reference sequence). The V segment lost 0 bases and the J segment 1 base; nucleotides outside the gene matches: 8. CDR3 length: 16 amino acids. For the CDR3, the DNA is TGCAGTGCTAGAGATGGAGCGGGGCCTCTCCAAGAGACCCAGTACTTC. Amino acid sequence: CSARDGAGPLQETQYF.

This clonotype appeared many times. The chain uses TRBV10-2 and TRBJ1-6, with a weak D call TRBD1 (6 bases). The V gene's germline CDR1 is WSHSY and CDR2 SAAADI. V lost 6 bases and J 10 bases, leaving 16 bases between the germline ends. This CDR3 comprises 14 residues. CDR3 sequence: CASSPTGGSSPLHF. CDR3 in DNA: TGCGCCAGCAGCCCGACAGGAGGGTCGTCACCCCTCCACTTT.

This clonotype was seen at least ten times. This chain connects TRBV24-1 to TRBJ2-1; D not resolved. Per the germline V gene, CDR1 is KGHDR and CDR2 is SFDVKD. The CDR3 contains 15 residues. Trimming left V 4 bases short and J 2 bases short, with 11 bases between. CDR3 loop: CATSDPSLTYNEQFF. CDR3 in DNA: TGTGCCACCAGTGACCCATCTTTGACCTACAATGAGCAGTTCTTC.

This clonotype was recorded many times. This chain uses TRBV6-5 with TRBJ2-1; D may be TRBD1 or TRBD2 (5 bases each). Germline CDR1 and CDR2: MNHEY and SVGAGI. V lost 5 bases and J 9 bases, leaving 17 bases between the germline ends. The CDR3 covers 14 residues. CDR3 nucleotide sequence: TGTGCCAGCAGTCGGGGACCCCGTGGGGGTGAGCAGTTCTTC. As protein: CASSRGPRGGEQFF.

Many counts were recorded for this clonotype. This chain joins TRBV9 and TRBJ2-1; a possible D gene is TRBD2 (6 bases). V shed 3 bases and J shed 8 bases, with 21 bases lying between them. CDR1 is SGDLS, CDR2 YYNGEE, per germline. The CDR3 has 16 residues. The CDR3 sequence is CASSARLATISHEQFF. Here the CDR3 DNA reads TGTGCCAGCAGCGCTAGGCTAGCGACGATAAGCCATGAGCAGTTCTTC.

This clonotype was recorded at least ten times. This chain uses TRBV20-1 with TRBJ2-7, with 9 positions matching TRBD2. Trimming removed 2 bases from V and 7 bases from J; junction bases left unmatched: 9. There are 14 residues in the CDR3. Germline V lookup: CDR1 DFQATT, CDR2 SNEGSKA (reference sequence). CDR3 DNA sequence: TGCAGTGCTAGAAAGGTTAGCGGGAGCTATGAGCAGTACTTC. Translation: CSARKVSGSYEQYF.

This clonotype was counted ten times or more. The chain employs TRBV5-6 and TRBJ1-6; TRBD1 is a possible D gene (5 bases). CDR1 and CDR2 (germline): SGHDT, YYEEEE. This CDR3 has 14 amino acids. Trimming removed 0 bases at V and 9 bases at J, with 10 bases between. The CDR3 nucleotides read TGTGCCAGCAGCTTGGATCAGGGAAGTTCACCCCTCCACTTT. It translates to CASSLDQGSSPLHF. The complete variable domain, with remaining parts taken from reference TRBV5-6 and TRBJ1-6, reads DAGVTQSPTHLIKTRGQQVTLRCSPKSGHDTVSWYQQALGQGPQFIFQYYEEEERQRGNFPDRFSGHQFPNYSSELNVNALLLGDSALYLCASSLDQGSSPLHFGNGTRLTVT.

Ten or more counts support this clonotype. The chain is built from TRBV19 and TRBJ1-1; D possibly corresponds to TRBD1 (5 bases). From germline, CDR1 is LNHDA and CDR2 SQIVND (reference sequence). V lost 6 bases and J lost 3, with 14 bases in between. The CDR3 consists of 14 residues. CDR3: CASSPGQAYTEAFF. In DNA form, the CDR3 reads TGTGCCAGTAGCCCGGGGCAGGCCTACACTGAAGCTTTCTTT.

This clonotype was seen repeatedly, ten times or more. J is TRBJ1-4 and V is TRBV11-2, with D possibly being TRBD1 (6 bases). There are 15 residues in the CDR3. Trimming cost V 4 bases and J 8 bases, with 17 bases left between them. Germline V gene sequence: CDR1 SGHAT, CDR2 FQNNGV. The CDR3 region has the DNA TGTGCCAGCAGCTCCACTACCACAGGGTTGGAAAAACTGTTTTTT. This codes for CASSSTTTGLEKLFF.

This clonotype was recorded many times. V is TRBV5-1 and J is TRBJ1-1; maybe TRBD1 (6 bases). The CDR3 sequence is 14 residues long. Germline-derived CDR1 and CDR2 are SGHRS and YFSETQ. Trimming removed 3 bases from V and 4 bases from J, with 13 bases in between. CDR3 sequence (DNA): TGCGCCAGCAGCTACAGGGTCGGAGGCACTGAAGCTTTCTTT. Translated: CASSYRVGGTEAFF.